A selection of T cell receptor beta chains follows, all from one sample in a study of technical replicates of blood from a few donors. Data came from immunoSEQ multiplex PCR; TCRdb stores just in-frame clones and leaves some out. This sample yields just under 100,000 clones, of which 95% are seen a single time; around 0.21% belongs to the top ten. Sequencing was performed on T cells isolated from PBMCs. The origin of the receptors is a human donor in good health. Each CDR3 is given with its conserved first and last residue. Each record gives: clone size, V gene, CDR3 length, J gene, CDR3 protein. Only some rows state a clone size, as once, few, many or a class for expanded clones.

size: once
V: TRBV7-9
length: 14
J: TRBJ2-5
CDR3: CASSLMAGAETQYF

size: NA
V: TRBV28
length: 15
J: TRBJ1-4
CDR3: CASRRTRFHNEKLFF

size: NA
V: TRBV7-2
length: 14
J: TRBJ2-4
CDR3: CASSLVGSGNIQYF

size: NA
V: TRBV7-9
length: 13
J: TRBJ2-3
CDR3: CASRARGTDTQYF

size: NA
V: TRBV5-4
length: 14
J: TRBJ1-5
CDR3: CASSQETGHQPQHF

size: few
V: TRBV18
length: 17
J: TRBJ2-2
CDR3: CASSRLDRTLNTGELFF

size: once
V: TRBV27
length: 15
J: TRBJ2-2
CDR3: CASSLTSVGTGELFF

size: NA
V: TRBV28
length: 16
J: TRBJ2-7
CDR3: CASSSSGRAVGGEQYF

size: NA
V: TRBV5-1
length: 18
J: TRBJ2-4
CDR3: CASSRIFSGGETKNIQYF

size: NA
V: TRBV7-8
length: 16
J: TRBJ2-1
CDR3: CASSETAASDYNEQFF

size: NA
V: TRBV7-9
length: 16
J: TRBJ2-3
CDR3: CASSHSVAGDTDTQYF

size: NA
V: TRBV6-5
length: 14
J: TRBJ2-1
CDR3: CASIPTSGGNEQFF

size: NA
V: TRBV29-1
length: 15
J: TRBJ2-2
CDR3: CSVEPLAGDTGELFF

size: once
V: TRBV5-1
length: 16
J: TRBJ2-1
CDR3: CASSPSRWTDNNEQFF

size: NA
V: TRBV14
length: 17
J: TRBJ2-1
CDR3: CASSQWGGKPSYNEQFF

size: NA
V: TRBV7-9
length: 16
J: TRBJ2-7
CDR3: CASTSVWEREYDEQYF

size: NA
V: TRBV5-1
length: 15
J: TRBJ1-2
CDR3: CASSTGGLGNYGYTF

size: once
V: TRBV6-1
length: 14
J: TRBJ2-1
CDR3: CASNPDRLKNEQFF

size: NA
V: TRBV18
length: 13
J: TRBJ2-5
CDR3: CASSPPLRETQYF

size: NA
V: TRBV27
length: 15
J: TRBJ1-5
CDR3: CASSKTGTAYQPQHF

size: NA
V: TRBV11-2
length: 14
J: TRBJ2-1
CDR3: CASSGWDTYNEQFF

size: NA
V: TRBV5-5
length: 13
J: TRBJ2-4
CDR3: CASSPRQEDIQYF

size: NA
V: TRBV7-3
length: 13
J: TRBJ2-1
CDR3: CASRGDRSEEQFF